This record covers a single TCR beta chain. This sample stems from a study of T-cell reconstitution after alpha-beta-depleted transplantation in children. During its preparation, the TCRbeta library received unique molecular identifiers. TCRdb redid the calling of the PCR reads with MiXCR, one entry per CDR3 protein. The table has nearly 400,000 distinct CDR3 sequences, about a fifth seen once; the top ten hold less than 4.5%. The sample in question was PBMCs from the stem cell graft donor, obtained from the stem cell graft. This receptor was obtained from a human donor who donated a stem cell graft to a child with acute myeloid leukemia.

The CDR3 bases are TGCAGCGTTGAAGCGACAGGGCACCGGAACATTCAGTACTTC. Amino acid sequence: CSVEATGHRNIQYF. This chain uses TRBV29-1 with TRBJ2-4; 7 bases line up with TRBD1. The V gene end was trimmed by 1 base and the J gene end by 7 bases; junction bases not matched to a gene: 7. The CDR3 is 14 amino acids. Germline lookup yields CDR1 SQVTM and CDR2 ANQGSEA.